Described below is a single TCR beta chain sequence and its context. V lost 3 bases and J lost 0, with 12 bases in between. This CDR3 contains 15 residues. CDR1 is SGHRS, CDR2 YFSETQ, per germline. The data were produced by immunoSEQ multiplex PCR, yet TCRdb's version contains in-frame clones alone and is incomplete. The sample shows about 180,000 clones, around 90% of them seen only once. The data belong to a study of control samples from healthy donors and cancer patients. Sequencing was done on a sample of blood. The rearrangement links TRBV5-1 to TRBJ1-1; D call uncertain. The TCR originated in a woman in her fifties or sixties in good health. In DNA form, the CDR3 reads TGCGCCAGCAGCTCCGGGTCCGGTCTGAACACTGAAGCTTTCTTT. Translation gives CASSSGSGLNTEAFF. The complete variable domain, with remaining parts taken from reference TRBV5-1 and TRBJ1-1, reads KAGVTQTPRYLIKTRGQQVTLSCSPISGHRSVSWYQQTPGQGLQFLFEYFSETQRNKGNFPGRFSGRQFSNSRSEMNVSTLELGDSALYLCASSSGSGLNTEAFFGQGTRLTVV.